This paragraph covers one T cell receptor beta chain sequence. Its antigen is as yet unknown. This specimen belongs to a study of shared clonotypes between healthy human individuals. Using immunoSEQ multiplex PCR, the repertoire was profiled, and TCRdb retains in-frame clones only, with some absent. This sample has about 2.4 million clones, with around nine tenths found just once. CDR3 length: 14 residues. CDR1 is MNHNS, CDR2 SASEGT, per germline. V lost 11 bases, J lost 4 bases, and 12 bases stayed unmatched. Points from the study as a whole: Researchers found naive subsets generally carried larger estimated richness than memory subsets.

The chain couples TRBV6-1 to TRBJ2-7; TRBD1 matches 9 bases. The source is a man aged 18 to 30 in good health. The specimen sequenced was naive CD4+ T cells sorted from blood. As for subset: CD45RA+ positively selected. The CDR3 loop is CACIAGTGLYEQYF. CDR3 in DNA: TGTGCCTGTATCGCCGGGACAGGGTTATACGAGCAGTACTTC.